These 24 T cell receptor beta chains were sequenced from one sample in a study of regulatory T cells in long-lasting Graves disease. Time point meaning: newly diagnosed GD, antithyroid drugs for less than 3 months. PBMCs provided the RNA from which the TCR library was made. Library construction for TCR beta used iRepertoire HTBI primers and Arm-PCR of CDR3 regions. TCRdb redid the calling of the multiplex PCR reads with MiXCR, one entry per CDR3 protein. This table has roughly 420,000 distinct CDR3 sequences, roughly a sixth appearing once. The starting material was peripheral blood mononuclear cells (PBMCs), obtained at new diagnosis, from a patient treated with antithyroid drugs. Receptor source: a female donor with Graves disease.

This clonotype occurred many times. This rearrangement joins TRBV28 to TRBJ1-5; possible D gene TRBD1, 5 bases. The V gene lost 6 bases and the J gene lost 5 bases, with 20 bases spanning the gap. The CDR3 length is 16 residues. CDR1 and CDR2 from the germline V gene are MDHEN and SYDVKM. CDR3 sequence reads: CASSLREHWGDQPQHF. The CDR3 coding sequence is TGTGCCAGCAGCCTCAGGGAACATTGGGGGGATCAGCCCCAGCATTTT.

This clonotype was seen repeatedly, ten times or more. This chain's CDR3 is CASRPSDRGVAEAFF. The CDR3 DNA reads as TGTGCCAGCAGACCATCGGACAGGGGGGTCGCTGAAGCTTTCTTT. V is TRBV3-1 and J is TRBJ1-1; 10 positions agree with TRBD1. CDR3 length: 15 residues. Per germline, CDR1 LGHDT and CDR2 YNNKEL (reference sequence). Trimming took 6 bases from V and 6 from J; bases not matched to a gene: 10.

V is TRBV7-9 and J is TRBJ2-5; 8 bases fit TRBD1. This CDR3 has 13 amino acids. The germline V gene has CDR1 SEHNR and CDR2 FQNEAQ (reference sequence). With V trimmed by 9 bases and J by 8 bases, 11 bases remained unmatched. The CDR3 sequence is CASGDRSEKTQYF. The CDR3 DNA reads TGTGCCAGTGGGGACAGGTCCGAGAAAACCCAGTACTTC.

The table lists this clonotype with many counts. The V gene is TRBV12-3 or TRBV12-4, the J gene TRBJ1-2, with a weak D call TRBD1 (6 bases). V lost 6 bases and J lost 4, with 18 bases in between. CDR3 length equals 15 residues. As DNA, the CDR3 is TGTGCCAGCAGCAGCCCCGGGGGGGGGGCCTATGGCTACACCTTC. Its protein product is CASSSPGGGAYGYTF.

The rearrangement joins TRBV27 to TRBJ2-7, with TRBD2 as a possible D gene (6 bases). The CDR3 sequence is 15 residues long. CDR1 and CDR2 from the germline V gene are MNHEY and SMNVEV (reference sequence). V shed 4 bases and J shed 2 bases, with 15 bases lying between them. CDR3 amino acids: CASSSPGSRAYEQYF. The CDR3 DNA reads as TGTGCCAGCAGTTCCCCCGGGAGCAGAGCCTACGAGCAGTACTTC.

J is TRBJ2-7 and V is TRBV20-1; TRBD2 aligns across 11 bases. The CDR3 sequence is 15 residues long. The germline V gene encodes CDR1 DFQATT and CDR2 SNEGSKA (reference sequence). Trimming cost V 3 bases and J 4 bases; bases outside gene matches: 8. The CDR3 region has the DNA TGCAGTGCTAGCTACCCGGCTAGCGGGAGGTACGAGCAGTACTTC. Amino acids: CSASYPASGRYEQYF.

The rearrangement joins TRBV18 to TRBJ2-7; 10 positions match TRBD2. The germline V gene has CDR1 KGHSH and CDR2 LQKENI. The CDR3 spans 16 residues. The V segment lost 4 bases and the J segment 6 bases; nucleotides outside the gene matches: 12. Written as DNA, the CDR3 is TGTGCCAGCTCACTCACAGGTCTAGCGGGAGATTCCGAGCAGTACTTC. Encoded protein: CASSLTGLAGDSEQYF.

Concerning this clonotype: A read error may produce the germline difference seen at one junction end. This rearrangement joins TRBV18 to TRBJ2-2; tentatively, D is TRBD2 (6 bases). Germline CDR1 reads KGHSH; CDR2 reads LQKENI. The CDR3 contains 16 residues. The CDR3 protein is CASSPRIGGDTGELLF. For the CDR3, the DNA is TGTGCCAGCTCACCCCGAATCGGGGGTGACACCGGGGAGCTGCTTTTT.

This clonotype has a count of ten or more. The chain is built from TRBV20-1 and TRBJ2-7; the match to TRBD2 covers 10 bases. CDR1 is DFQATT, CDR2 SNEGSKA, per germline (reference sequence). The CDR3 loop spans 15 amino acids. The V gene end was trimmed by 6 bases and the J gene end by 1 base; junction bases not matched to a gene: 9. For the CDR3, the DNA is TGCAGTGCCAATAATCTAGCGGGGGATTCCTACGAGCAGTACTTC. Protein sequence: CSANNLAGDSYEQYF.

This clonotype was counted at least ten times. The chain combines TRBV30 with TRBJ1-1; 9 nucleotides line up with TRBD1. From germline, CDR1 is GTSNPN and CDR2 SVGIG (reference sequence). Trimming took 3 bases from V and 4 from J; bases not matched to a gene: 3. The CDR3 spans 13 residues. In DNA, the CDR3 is TGTGCCTGGAGGGGGACAGGGATCACTGAAGCTTTCTTT. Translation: CAWRGTGITEAFF.

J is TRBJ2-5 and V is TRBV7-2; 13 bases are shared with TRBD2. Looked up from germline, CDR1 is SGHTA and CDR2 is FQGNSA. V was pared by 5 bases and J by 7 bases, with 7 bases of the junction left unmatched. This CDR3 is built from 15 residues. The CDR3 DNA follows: TGTGCCAGCAGCCGCACTAGCGGGGGGGCCGGGACCCAGTACTTC. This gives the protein CASSRTSGGAGTQYF.

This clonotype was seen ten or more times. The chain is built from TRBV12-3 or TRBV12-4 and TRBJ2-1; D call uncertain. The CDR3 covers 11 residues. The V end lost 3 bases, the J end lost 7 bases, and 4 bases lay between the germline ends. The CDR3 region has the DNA TGTGCCAGCAGTTTTGGGAATGAGCAGTTCTTC. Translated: CASSFGNEQFF.

CDR3 sequence (DNA): TGTGCCAGCAGCGACCGGGACGGAGCTTTATACGAGCAGTACTTC. Protein product: CASSDRDGALYEQYF. The rearrangement joins TRBV9 to TRBJ2-7; D could derive from TRBD1 or TRBD2 (5 bases each). Per the germline V gene, CDR1 is SGDLS and CDR2 is YYNGEE. Trimming stripped 3 bases from V and 4 bases from J, with 17 bases between. The CDR3 consists of 15 residues.

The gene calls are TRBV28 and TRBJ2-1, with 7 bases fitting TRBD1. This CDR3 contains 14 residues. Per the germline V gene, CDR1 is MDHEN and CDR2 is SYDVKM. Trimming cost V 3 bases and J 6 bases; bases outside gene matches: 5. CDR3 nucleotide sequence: TGTGCCAGCAGTTTGTCAGGGGGTATCAATGAGCAGTTCTTC. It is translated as CASSLSGGINEQFF.

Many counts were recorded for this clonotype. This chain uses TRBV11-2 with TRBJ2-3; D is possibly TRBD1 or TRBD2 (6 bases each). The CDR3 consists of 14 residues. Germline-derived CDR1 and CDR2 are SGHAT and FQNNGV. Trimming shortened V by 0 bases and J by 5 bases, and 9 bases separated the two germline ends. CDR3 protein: CASSLDRGGDTQYF. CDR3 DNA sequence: TGTGCCAGCAGCTTAGACAGGGGAGGAGATACGCAGTATTTT.

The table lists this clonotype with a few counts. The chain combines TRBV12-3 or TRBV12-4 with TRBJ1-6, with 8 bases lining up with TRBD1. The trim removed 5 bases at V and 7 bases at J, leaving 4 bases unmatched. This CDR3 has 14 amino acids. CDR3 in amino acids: CASSQGAANSPLHF. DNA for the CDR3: TGTGCCAGCAGTCAGGGGGCTGCAAATTCACCCCTCCACTTT.

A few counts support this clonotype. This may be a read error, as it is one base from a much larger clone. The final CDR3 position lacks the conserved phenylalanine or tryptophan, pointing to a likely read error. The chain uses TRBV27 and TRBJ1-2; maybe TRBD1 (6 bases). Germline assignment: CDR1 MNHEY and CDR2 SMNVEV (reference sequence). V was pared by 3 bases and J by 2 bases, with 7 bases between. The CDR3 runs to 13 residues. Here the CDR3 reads CASSFGGNYGYTL. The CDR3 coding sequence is TGTGCCAGCAGTTTCGGGGGCAACTATGGCTACACCCTC.

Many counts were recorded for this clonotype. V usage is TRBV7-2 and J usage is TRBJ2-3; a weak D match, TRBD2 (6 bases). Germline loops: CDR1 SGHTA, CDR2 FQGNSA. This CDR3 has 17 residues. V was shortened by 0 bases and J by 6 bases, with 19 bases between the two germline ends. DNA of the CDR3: TGTGCCAGCAGCTTAGCGGGTGGGGTGGCGGGACCGGATACGCAGTATTTT. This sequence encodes CASSLAGGVAGPDTQYF.

CDR3 in DNA: TGTGCCAGCAGCCCGTGGGACAGGGGCCAGCGGGCCGAGCAGTACTTC. Translation: CASSPWDRGQRAEQYF. The chain links TRBV9 to TRBJ2-7, with 10 bases matching TRBD1. From germline, CDR1 is SGDLS and CDR2 YYNGEE. V lost 4 bases to trimming and J lost 6 bases; unmatched junction nucleotides: 13. CDR3 length: 16 amino acids.

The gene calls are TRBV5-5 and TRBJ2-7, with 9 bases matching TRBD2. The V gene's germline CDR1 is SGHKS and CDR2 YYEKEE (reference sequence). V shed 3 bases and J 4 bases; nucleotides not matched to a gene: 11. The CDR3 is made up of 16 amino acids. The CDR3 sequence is CASSSFDSGSEYEQYF. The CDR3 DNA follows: TGTGCCAGCAGCTCCTTTGATAGCGGGAGCGAGTACGAGCAGTACTTC.

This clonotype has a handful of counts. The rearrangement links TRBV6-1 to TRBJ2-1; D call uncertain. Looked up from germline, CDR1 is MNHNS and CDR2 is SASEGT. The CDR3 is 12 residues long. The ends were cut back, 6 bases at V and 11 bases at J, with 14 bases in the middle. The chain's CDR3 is CASRPNIRKQFF. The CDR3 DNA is TGTGCCAGCAGACCTAACATCAGGAAGCAGTTCTTC.

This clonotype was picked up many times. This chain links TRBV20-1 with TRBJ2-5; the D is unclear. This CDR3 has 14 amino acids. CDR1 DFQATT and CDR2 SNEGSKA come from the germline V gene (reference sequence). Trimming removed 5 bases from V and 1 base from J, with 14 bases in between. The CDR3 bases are TGCAGTGCTCCACCCATGGGGTTCCAAGAGACCCAGTACTTC. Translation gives CSAPPMGFQETQYF.

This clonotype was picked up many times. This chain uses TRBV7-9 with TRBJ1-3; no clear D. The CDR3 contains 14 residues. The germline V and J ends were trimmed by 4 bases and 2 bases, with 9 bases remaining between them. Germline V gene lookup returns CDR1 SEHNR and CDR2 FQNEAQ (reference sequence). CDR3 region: CASSSQATGNTIYF. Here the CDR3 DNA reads TGTGCCAGCAGCTCCCAAGCGACTGGAAACACCATATATTTT.

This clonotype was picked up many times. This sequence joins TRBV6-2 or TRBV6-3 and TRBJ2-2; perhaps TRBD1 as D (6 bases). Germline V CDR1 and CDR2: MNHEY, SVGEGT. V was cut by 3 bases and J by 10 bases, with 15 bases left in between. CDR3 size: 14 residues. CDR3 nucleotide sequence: TGTGCCAGCAGTTATGGGGGCCTCGCCGCGGAGCTGTTTTTT. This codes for CASSYGGLAAELFF.